This T cell receptor beta chain was recovered during a study of T cells in localized non-small cell lung cancer. Overall study findings and caveats: Of the top 100 tumor clones, median 57 were in adjacent lung, around 28 among its top 100. Investigators sequenced only a single tumor region, leaving heterogeneity possible. Uninvolved adjacent lung had more T cell clonality than any other tissue, topping tumor. Greater T cell density in blood accompanied longer overall survival.

A note on this clone: Its antigen is still unknown.

Generated by immunoSEQ multiplex PCR, the TCRdb table keeps only in-frame clones and is missing some. The sample lists about 82,000 clones; 60% to 85% were seen once. V trimming: 7 bases; J trimming: 4 bases; junction bases outside the gene matches: 9. This CDR3 is built from 15 residues. Germline V gene sequence: CDR1 SNHLY, CDR2 FYNNEI. Sequences were derived from PBMCs, sampled before any cancer treatment. The chain links TRBV2 to TRBJ2-5; 10 positions agree with TRBD1. This TCR was sampled from a man aged 35-75 years with stage II squamous cell lung carcinoma. The CDR3 here is CASIRQGAEGETQYF. As DNA, the CDR3 is TGTGCCAGCATCCGACAGGGGGCGGAAGGAGAGACCCAGTACTTC.